This T cell receptor beta chain was recorded in a study of T cells in Graves' hyperthyroidism and ophthalmopathy. Study-level information: Before any treatment, at initial diagnosis, peripheral blood was collected.

Researchers amplified the TCR beta CDR3 regions from RNA transcripts. RT-PCR in the first round (using the HTBI primer set) targeted the TCR CDR3. TCRdb reprocessed the multiplex PCR reads via MiXCR and lists one record per CDR3 protein. Here the sample spans 550,000 to 700,000 distinct CDR3 sequences, 14% to 15% being singletons. Concerning this clonotype itself: Its antigen is undetermined.

Patients were excluded because of uncontrolled infection, other autoimmune disease, pregnancy or lactation. Fresh peripheral blood, under 13 ml, was the source of the PBMCs. General study points: Clonotypes that were expanded in thyroid above 0.001 mostly appeared in blood too.

The sample taken for sequencing was blood. The sequence was collected from a woman aged 40 to 50 with Graves' ophthalmopathy.

CDR3 amino acids: CARRTGLPEYF. CDR3 DNA sequence: TGTGCCAGAAGGACGGGACTACCGGAATACTTC. This chain connects TRBV6-2 or TRBV6-3 to TRBJ2-5; 7 nucleotides match TRBD2. The CDR3 has 11 amino acids. V shed 9 bases and J 14 bases; nucleotides not matched to a gene: 12. Germline assignment: CDR1 MNHEY and CDR2 SVGEGT.